The source of this T cell receptor beta chain is a study of OX40 agonist ivuxolimab in advanced cancers. Study outcomes and limitations: With doses of 0.1 to 3.0 mg/kg, CD4+ and CD8+ blood T cells had undergone clonal expansion by week 6.

TCRdb's table, derived via immunoSEQ multiplex PCR, lists solely in-frame clones and lacks some. The data hold 15,000 to 20,000 clones, with approximately 90% observed a single time. With 5 bases clipped from V and 5 bases from J, the junction kept 14 bases outside the gene matches. The germline V gene has CDR1 MNHNY and CDR2 SVGAGI (reference sequence). The CDR3 consists of 16 residues. Comments on this clone: What it binds is unknown.

The receptor comes from an adult with an advanced solid tumor such as melanoma, head and neck, liver or kidney cancer. The chain has TRBV6-6 and TRBJ1-1; 7 bases match TRBD1. The sample was CD4+ or CD8+ T cells sorted from blood, taken in a trial of the OX40 agonist ivuxolimab. CDR3 DNA: TGTGCCAGCAGTCCCAGGAGGCAGGGGGGCGAAACTGAAGCTTTCTTT. It specifies CASSPRRQGGETEAFF.